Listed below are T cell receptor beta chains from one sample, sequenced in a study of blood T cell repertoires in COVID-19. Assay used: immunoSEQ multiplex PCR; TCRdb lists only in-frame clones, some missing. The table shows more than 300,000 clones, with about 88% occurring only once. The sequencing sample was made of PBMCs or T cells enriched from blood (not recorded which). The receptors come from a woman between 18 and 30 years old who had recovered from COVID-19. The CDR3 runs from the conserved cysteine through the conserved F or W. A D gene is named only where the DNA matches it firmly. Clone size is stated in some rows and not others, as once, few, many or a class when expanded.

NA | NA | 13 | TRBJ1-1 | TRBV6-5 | CASSRGLNTEAFF | TGTGCCAGCAGTCGCGGTCTGAACACTGAAGCTTTCTTT
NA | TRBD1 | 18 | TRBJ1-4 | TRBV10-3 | CAISDVADRGLTNEKLFF | TGTGCCATCAGTGATGTTGCGGACAGGGGCCTTACTAATGAAAAACTGTTTTTT
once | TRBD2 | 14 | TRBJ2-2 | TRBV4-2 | CASSHLASGGELFF | TGTGCCAGCAGCCACCTGGCTAGCGGGGGGGAGCTGTTTTTT
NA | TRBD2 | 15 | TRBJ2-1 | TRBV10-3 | CAIRSGTSGNNEQFF | TGTGCCATCAGATCCGGGACTAGCGGTAACAATGAGCAGTTCTTC
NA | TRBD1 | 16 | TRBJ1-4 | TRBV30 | CAWSVTGMTGEGKLFF | TGTGCCTGGAGTGTAACCGGGATGACAGGGGAGGGAAAACTGTTTTTT
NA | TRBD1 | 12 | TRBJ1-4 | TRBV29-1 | CSGGTGYEKLFF | TGCAGCGGGGGGACAGGGTATGAAAAACTGTTTTTT
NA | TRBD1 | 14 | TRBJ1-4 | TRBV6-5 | CASSSGQMNEKLFF | TGTGCCAGCAGCTCGGGACAGATGAATGAAAAACTGTTTTTT
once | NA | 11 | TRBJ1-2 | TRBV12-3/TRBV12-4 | CASRAGRGYTF | TGTGCCAGCAGGGCAGGGCGAGGCTACACCTTC
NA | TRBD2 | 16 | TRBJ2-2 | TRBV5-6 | CASSRGLAGDTGELFF | TGTGCCAGCAGCCGAGGACTAGCGGGGGACACCGGGGAGCTGTTTTTT
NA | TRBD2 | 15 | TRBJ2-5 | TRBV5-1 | CASYYSSGGQETQYF | TGCGCCAGCTACTACTCTAGCGGGGGACAAGAGACCCAGTACTTC
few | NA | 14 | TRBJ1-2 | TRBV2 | CASSGSTGNYGYTF | TGTGCCAGCAGTGGGTCTACAGGCAACTATGGCTACACCTTC
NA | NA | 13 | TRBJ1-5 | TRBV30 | CAWSASGNQPQHF | TGTGCCTGGAGCGCGTCAGGTAATCAGCCCCAGCATTTT
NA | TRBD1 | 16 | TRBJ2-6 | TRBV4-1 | CASSQGTGAGANVLTF | TGCGCCAGCAGCCAAGGAACAGGGGCTGGGGCCAACGTCCTGACTTTC
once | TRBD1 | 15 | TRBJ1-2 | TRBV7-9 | CASSLVGTGESGYTF | TGTGCCAGCAGCTTAGTCGGGACAGGGGAATCCGGCTACACCTTC
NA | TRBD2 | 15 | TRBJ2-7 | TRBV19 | CASSIAGTSIFEQYF | TGTGCCAGTAGTATAGCGGGGACTAGCATTTTCGAGCAGTACTTC
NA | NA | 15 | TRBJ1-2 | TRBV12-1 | CASSFSTTAYKGYTF | TGTGCCAGCAGCTTTTCGACGACAGCGTATAAAGGCTACACCTTC
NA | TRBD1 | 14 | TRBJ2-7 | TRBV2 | CASSPRTGSYEQYF | TGTGCCAGCAGTCCAAGGACAGGGTCTTACGAGCAGTACTTC
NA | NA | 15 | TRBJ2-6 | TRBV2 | CASSERGSGANVLTF | TGTGCCAGCAGTGAAAGGGGCTCTGGGGCCAACGTCCTGACTTTC
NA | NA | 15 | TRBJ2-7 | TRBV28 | CASSPSTDKDYEQYF | TGTGCCAGCAGTCCCTCGACAGACAAAGACTACGAGCAGTACTTC
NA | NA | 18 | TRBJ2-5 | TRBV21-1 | CASSKVASGGPLGETQYF | TGTGCCAGCAGCAAAGTGGCTAGCGGGGGCCCACTTGGGGAGACCCAGTACTTC
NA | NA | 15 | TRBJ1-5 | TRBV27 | CASSFDGGVHQPQHF | TGTGCCAGCAGTTTCGACGGAGGGGTTCATCAGCCCCAGCATTTT
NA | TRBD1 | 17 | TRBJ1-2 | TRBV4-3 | CASSQDPDRAANYGYTF | TGCGCCAGCAGCCAAGATCCCGACAGGGCAGCTAACTATGGCTACACCTTC
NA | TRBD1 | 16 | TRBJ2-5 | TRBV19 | CASSDFRDRGQETQYF | TGTGCCAGTAGTGACTTCCGGGACAGGGGGCAAGAGACCCAGTACTTC
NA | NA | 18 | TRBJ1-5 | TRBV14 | CASSQDSGSNLTNQPQHF | TGTGCCAGCAGCCAAGATTCGGGTAGTAACCTTACTAATCAGCCCCAGCATTTT
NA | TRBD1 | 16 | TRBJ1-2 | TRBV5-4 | CASTRTGEITNYGYTF | TGTGCCAGCACCCGGACAGGAGAAATTACTAACTATGGCTACACCTTC
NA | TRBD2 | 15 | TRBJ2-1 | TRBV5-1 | CASSSGLAENNEQFF | TGCGCCAGCAGCTCCGGACTAGCGGAAAACAATGAGCAGTTCTTC
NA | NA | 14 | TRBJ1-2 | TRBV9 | CASSGQASLWGYTF | TGTGCCAGCAGCGGACAGGCCTCCCTTTGGGGCTACACCTTC
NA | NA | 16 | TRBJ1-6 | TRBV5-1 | CASSSRGHSYNSPLHF | TGCGCCAGCAGCTCCAGGGGCCACTCCTATAATTCACCCCTCCACTTT
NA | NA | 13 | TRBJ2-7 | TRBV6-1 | CASSDYNTYEQYF | TGTGCCAGCAGTGATTATAATACCTACGAGCAGTACTTC
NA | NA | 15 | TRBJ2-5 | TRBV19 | CASSADLFNQETQYF | TGTGCCAGTAGTGCCGATCTATTTAACCAAGAGACCCAGTACTTC
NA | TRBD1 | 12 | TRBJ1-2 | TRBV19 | CASLGQTYGYTF | TGTGCCAGCCTGGGACAGACCTATGGCTACACCTTC
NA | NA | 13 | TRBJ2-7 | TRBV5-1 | CASSSGSGNEQYF | TGCGCCAGCAGCTCGGGGTCGGGCAACGAGCAGTACTTC
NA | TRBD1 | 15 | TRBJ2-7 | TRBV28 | CASSPGTGESYEQYF | TGTGCCAGCAGCCCCGGGACAGGGGAGTCCTACGAGCAGTACTTC
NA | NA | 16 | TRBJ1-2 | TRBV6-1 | CASSEAVGQGWYGYTF | TGTGCCAGCAGTGAAGCAGTGGGTCAGGGATGGTATGGCTACACCTTC
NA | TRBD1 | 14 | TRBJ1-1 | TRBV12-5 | CASGSGQTNTEAFF | TGTGCTAGTGGTTCGGGACAGACGAACACTGAAGCTTTCTTT
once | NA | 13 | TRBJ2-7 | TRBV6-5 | CASSAGTDFEQYF | TGTGCCAGCAGCGCCGGGACTGACTTCGAGCAGTACTTC
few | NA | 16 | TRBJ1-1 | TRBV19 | CASSITHNPGDTEAFF | TGTGCCAGTAGTATAACACACAACCCAGGGGACACTGAAGCTTTCTTT
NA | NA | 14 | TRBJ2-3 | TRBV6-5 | CASSYSGAADTQYF | TGTGCCAGCAGTTACTCGGGGGCGGCAGATACGCAGTATTTT
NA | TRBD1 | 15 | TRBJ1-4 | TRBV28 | CASSLPGQGWEKLFF | TGTGCCAGCAGTTTGCCGGGACAGGGGTGGGAAAAACTGTTTTTT
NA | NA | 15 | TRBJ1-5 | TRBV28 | CASSPRGAGVQAQHF | TGTGCCAGCAGCCCCCGGGGGGCTGGGGTCCAGGCCCAGCATTTT
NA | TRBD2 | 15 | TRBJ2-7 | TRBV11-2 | CASSHWTSGTYEQYF | TGTGCCAGCAGCCATTGGACTAGCGGAACCTACGAGCAGTACTTC
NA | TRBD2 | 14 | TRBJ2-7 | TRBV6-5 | CASSLGLAGYEQYF | TGTGCCAGCAGTTTAGGACTAGCGGGGTACGAGCAGTACTTC
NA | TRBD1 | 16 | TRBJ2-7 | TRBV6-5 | CASSYSEDRGSSGQYF | TGTGCCAGCAGTTACTCCGAAGACAGGGGATCATCAGGCCAGTACTTC
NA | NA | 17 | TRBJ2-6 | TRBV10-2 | CASSESSSNSGANVLTF | TGCGCCAGCAGTGAGTCCTCTAGCAACTCTGGGGCCAACGTCCTGACTTTC
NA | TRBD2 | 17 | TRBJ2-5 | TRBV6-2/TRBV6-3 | CASSYSGLAGWQETQYF | TGTGCCAGCAGTTACTCCGGCCTAGCGGGGTGGCAAGAGACCCAGTACTTC
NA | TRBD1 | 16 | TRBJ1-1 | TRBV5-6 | CASSLAPDRGSTEAFF | TGTGCCAGCAGCTTGGCCCCGGACAGGGGGAGCACTGAAGCTTTCTTT
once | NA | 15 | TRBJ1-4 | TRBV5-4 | CASSDHRALNEKLFF | TGTGCCAGCAGCGATCACAGGGCGTTGAATGAAAAACTGTTTTTT
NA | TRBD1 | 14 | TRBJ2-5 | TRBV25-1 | CASSAPGGQETQYF | TGTGCCAGCAGTGCCCCAGGGGGCCAAGAGACCCAGTACTTC
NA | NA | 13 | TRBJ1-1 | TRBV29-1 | CSVVYSGNTEAFF | TGCAGCGTTGTCTACTCAGGGAACACTGAAGCTTTCTTT
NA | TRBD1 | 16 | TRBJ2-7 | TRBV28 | CASRLQPGQGTYEQYF | TGTGCCAGCAGACTTCAACCGGGACAGGGGACCTACGAGCAGTACTTC
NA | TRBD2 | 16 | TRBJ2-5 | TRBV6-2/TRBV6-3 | CASSLGSGGALETQYF | TGTGCCAGCAGTCTTGGAAGCGGGGGGGCCTTGGAGACCCAGTACTTC
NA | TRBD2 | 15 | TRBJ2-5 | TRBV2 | CASNPTSGEKETQYF | TGTGCCAGCAATCCGACTAGCGGGGAGAAAGAGACCCAGTACTTC
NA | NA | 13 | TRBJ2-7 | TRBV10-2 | CASRGVDSYEQYF | TGCGCCAGCAGGGGGGTGGACAGCTACGAGCAGTACTTC
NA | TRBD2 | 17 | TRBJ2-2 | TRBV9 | CASSVGGLVMNTGELFF | TGTGCCAGCAGCGTAGGCGGACTAGTGATGAACACCGGGGAGCTGTTTTTT
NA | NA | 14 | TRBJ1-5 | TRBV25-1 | CASSDTGSHQPQHF | TGTGCCAGCAGTGATACGGGGAGCCATCAGCCCCAGCATTTT
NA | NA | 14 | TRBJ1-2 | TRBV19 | CASSRRGAGYGYTF | TGTGCCAGTAGCCGGCGGGGGGCGGGATATGGCTACACCTTC
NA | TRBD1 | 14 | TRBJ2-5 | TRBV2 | CASSRGGSDETQYF | TGTGCCAGCAGCCGAGGGGGCTCGGACGAGACCCAGTACTTC